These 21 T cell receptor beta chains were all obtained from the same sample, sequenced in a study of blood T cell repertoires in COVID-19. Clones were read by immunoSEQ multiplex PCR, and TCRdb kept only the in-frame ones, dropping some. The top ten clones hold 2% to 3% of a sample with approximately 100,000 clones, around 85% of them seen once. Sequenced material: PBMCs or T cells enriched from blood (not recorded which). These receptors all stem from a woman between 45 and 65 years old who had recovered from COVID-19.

This CDR3 reads CASSQVGQVTYEQYF. CDR3 DNA: TGTGCCAGCAGCCAAGTGGGACAGGTTACCTACGAGCAGTACTTC. V is TRBV4-2 and J is TRBJ2-7; 8 bases are a match to TRBD1. The CDR3 runs 15 residues. In germline, CDR1 is LGHNA, CDR2 YNFKEQ. After removal of 1 base from V and 2 bases from J, the junction contained 4 bases not matched to a gene.

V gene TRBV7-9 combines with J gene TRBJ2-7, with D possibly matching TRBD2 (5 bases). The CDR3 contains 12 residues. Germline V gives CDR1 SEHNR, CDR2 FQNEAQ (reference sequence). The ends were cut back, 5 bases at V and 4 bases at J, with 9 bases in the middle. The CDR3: CASSPSGYEQYF. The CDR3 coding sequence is TGTGCCAGCAGCCCGAGCGGATACGAGCAGTACTTC.

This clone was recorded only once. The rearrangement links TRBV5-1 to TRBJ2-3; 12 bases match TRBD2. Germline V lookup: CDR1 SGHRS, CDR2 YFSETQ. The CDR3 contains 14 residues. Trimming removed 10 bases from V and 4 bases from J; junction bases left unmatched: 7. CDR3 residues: CAGSSGGVADTQYF. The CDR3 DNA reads TGCGCCGGATCTAGCGGGGGGGTGGCAGATACGCAGTATTTT.

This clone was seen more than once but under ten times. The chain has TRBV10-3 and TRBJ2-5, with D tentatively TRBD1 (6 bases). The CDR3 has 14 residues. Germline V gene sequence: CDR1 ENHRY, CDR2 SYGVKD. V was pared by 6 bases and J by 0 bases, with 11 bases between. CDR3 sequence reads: CAISPRDNQETQYF. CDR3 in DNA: TGTGCCATCAGCCCCCGGGACAACCAAGAGACCCAGTACTTC.

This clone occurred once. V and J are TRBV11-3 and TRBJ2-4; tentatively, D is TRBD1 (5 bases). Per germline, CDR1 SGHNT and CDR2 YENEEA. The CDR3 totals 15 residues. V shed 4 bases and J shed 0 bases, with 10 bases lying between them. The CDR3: CASSSDSLAKNIQYF. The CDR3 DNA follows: TGTGCCAGCAGCTCTGACAGTTTAGCCAAAAACATTCAGTACTTC. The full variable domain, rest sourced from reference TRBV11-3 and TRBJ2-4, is EAGVVQSPRYKIIEKKQPVAFWCNPISGHNTLYWYLQNLGQGPELLIRYENEEAVDDSQLPKDRFSAERLKGVDSTLKIQPAELGDSAVYLCASSSDSLAKNIQYFGAGTRLSVL.

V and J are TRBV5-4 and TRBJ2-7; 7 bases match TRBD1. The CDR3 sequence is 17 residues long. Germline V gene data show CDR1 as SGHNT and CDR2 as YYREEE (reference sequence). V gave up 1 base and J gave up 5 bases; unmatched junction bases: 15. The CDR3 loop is CASSLPRTRGHNNEQYF. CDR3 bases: TGTGCCAGCAGCTTGCCGCGAACAAGGGGGCACAACAACGAGCAGTACTTC.

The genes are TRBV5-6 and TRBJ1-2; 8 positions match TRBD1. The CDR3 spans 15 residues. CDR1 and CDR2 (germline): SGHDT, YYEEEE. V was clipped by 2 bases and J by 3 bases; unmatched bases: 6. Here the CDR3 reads CASSLQDRVDYGYTF. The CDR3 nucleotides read TGTGCCAGCAGCTTACAGGACAGGGTTGACTATGGCTACACCTTC.

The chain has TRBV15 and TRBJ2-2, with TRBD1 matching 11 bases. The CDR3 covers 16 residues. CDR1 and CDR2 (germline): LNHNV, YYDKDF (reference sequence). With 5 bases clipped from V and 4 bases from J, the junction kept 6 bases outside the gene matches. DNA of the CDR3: TGTGCCACCAGCCCGCGGACAGGGGGCCTCACCGGGGAGCTGTTTTTT. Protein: CATSPRTGGLTGELFF.

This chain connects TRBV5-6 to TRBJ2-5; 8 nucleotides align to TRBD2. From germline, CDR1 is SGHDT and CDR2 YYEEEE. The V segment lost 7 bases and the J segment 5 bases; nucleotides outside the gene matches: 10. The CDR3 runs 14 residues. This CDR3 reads CASGHLAGHETQYF. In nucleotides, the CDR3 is TGTGCCAGCGGACATTTAGCGGGGCACGAGACCCAGTACTTC. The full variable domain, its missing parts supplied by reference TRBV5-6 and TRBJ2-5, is DAGVTQSPTHLIKTRGQQVTLRCSPKSGHDTVSWYQQALGQGPQFIFQYYEEEERQRGNFPDRFSGHQFPNYSSELNVNALLLGDSALYLCASGHLAGHETQYFGPGTRLLVL.

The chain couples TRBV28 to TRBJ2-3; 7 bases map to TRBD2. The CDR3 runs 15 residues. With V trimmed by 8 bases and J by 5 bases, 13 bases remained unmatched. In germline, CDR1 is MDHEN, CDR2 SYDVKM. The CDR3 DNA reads TGTGCCAGCCCTCCCTCTCGGGAGGCCGTAGATACGCAGTATTTT. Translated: CASPPSREAVDTQYF.

DNA of the CDR3: TGTGCCAGCAGCTTAGCGTTCGGGTTAAAGAAAGAGACCCAGTACTTC. This sequence encodes CASSLAFGLKKETQYF. The chain links TRBV11-2 to TRBJ2-5; D gene uncertain. Germline values: CDR1 SGHAT, CDR2 FQNNGV. The CDR3 covers 16 residues. V was shortened by 1 base and J by 3 bases, with 15 bases between the two germline ends.

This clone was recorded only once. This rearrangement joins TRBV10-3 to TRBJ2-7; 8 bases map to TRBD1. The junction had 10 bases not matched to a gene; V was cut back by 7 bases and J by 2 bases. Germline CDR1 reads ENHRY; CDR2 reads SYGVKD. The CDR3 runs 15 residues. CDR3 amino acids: CAIKEAGQDTYEQYF. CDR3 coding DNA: TGTGCCATCAAGGAGGCGGGACAGGATACCTACGAGCAGTACTTC.

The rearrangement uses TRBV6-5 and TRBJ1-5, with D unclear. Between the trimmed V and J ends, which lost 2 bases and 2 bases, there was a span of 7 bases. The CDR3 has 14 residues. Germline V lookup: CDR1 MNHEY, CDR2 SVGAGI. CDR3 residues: CASSYPEGNQPQHF. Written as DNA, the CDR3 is TGTGCCAGCAGTTACCCCGAGGGCAATCAGCCCCAGCATTTT.

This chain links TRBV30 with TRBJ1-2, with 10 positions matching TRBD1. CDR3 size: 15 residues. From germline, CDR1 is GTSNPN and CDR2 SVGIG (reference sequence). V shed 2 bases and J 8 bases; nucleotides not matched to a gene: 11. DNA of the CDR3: TGTGCCTGGAGTCCCCCCGGACAGGGGGTGGTAGGCTACACCTTC. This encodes CAWSPPGQGVVGYTF.

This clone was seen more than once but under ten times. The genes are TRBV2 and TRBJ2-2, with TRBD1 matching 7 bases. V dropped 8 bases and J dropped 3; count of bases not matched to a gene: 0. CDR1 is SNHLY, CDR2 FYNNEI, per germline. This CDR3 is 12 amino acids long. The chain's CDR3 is CASQGDTGELFF. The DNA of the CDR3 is TGTGCCAGCCAGGGGGACACCGGGGAGCTGTTTTTT.

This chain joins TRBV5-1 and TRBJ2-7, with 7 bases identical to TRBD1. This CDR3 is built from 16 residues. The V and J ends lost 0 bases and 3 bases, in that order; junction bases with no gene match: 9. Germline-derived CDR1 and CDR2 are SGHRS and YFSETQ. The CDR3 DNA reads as TGCGCCAGCAGCTTGGACGTGGAACAGGGGTACTACGAGCAGTACTTC. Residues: CASSLDVEQGYYEQYF.

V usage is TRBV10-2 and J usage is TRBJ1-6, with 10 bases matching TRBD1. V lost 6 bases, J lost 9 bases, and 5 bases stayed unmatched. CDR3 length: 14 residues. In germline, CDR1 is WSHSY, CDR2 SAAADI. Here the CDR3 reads CASSSGTGVSPLHF. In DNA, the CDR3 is TGCGCCAGCAGCTCCGGGACAGGGGTTTCACCCCTCCACTTT.

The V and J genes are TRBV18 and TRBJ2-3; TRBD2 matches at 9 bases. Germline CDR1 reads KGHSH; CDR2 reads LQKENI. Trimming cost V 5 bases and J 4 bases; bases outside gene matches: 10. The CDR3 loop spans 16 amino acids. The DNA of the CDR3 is TGTGCCAGCTCATCGATAGCGGGAGTGGGACCAGATACGCAGTATTTT. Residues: CASSSIAGVGPDTQYF.

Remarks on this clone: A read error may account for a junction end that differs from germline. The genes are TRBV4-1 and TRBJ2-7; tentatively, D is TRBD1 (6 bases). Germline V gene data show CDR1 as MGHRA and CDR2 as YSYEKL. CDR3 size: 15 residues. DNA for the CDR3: TGCGCCAGCAGCGAAGAAGGGGTACAGGGTGGCGAGCAGTACTTC. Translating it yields CASSEEGVQGGEQYF.

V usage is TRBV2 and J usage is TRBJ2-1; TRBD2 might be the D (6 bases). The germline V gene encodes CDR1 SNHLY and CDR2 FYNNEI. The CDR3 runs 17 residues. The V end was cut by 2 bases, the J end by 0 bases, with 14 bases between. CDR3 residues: CASSESLAKSSYNEQFF. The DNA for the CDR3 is TGTGCCAGCAGTGAATCTCTAGCGAAGAGCTCCTACAATGAGCAGTTCTTC.

The CDR3 nucleotides are TGTGCCAGCAGGAGTCCAATTAGCGGGTCCCTTAACACCGGGGAGCTGTTTTTT. Translating gives CASRSPISGSLNTGELFF. The rearrangement links TRBV27 to TRBJ2-2; 7 bases fit TRBD2. The CDR3 runs to 18 residues. The germline V gene has CDR1 MNHEY and CDR2 SMNVEV (reference sequence). With 6 bases clipped from V and 2 bases from J, the junction kept 15 bases outside the gene matches.